The sequence of this T cell receptor (beta chain) was determined in a study of a mutant IDH1 vaccine in newly diagnosed glioma. Study in general: Patients underwent eight vaccinations, which took place in weeks 1, 3, 5, 7, 11, 15, 19 and 23. Initiation of the vaccine course occurred 4-6 weeks after radiotherapy alone, or alongside temozolomide cycles. Antecedent treatment encompassed radiotherapy, temozolomide, or their combination; the majority received both.

Here immunoSEQ multiplex PCR was the method, and the copy in TCRdb shows in-frame clones only, minus some. The sample lists tens of thousands of clones, around four fifths occurring once. Worth noting for this clone: Its antigen is undetermined.

Trimming took 4 bases from V and 2 from J, leaving 9 bases between them. Germline assignment: CDR1 SNHLY and CDR2 FYNNEI. The CDR3 loop spans 14 amino acids. The time point was: week 23, last vaccination. The study gave 300 ug of mutant IDH1 20-mer peptide per vaccine dose, with topical imiquimod. Donor diagnoses consisted of new WHO grade 3 or 4 IDH1-mutant, ATRX-lost astrocytomas. The sequenced sample was PBMCs, obtained from a glioma patient whose treatment included an IDH1 peptide vaccine. The sequence was collected from a man in his fifties with glioma. The chain combines TRBV2 with TRBJ1-5; D gene ambiguous. This CDR3 is CASSGEAGNQPQHF. The CDR3 nucleotides read TGTGCCAGCAGTGGAGAGGCAGGCAATCAGCCCCAGCATTTT.